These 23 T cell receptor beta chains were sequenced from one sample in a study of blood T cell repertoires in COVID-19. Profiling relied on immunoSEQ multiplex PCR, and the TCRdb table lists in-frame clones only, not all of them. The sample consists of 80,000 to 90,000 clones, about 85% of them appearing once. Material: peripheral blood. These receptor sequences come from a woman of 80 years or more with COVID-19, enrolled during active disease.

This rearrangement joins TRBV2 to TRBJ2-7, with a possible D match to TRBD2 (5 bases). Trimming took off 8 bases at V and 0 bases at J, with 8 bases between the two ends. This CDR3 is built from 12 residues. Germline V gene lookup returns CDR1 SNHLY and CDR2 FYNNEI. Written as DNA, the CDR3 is TGTGCCAGCGGGAGAGACTCCTACGAGCAGTACTTC. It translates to CASGRDSYEQYF. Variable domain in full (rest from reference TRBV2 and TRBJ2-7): EPEVTQTPSHQVTQMGQEVILRCVPISNHLYFYWYRQILGQKVEFLVSFYNNEISEKSEIFDDQFSVERPDGSNFTLKIRSTKLEDSAMYFCASGRDSYEQYFGPGTRLTVT.

The CDR3 reads CASSWETGGEKLFF. The CDR3 DNA sequence: TGCGCCAGCAGCTGGGAGACAGGGGGGGAAAAACTGTTTTTT. The rearrangement joins TRBV5-1 to TRBJ1-4, with 9 nucleotides matching TRBD1. This CDR3 contains 14 residues. Germline values: CDR1 SGHRS, CDR2 YFSETQ. The V segment lost 3 bases and the J segment 8 bases; nucleotides outside the gene matches: 5.

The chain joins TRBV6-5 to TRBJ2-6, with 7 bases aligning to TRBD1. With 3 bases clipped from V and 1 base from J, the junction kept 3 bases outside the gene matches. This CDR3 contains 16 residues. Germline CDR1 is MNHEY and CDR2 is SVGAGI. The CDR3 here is CASSYPTGSGANVLTF. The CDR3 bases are TGTGCCAGCAGTTATCCGACAGGGTCTGGGGCCAACGTCCTGACTTTC.

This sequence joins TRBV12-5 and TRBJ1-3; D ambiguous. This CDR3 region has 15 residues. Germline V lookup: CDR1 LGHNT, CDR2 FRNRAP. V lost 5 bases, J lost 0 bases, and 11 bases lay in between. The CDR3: CASGLPFLSGNTIYF. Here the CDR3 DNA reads TGTGCTAGTGGTCTACCGTTTCTCTCTGGAAACACCATATATTTT. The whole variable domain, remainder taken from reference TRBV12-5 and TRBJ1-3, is DARVTQTPRHKVTEMGQEVTMRCQPILGHNTVFWYRQTMMQGLELLAYFRNRAPLDDSGMPKDRFSAEMPDATLATLKIQPSEPRDSAVYFCASGLPFLSGNTIYFGEGSWLTVV.

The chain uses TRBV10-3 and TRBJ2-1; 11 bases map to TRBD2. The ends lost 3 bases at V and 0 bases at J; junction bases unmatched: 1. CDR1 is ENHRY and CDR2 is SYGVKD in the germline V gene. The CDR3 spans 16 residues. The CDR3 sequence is CAISETSGSSYNEQFF. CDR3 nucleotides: TGTGCCATCAGTGAAACTAGCGGGAGCTCCTACAATGAGCAGTTCTTC.

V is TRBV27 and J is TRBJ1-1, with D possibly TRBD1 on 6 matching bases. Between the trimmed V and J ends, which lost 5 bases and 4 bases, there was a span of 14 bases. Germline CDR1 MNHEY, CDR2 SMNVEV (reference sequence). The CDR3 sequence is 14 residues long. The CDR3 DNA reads TGTGCCAGCAGTGTAAACAGGGCGGTCACTGAAGCTTTCTTT. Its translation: CASSVNRAVTEAFF.

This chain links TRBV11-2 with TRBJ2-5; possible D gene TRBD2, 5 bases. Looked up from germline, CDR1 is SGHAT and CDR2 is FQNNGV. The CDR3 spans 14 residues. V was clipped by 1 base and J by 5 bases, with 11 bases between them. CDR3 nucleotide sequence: TGTGCCAGCAGCTTAGTACCTAGCTGGGAGACCCAGTACTTC. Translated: CASSLVPSWETQYF. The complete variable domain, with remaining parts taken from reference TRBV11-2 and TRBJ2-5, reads EAGVAQSPRYKIIEKRQSVAFWCNPISGHATLYWYQQILGQGPKLLIQFQNNGVVDDSQLPKDRFSAERLKGVDSTLKIQPAKLEDSAVYLCASSLVPSWETQYFGPGTRLLVL.

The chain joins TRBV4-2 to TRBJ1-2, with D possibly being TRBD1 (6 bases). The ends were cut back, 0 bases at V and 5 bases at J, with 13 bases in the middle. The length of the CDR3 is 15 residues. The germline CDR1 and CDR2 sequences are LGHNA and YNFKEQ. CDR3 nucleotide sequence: TGTGCCAGCAGCCAAGACCGGACAGACGCTTATGGCTACACCTTC. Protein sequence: CASSQDRTDAYGYTF.

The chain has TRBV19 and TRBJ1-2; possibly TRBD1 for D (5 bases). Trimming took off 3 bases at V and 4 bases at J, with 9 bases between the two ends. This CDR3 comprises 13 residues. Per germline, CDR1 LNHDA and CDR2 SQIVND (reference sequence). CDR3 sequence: CASSMGGFYGYTF. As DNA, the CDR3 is TGTGCCAGTAGTATGGGGGGTTTCTATGGCTACACCTTC.

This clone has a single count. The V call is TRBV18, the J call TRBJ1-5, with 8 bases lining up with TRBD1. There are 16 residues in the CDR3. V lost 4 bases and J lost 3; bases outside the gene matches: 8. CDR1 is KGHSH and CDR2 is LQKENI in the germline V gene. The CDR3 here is CASSLSRDRYNQPQHF. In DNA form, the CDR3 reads TGTGCCAGCTCACTTAGCCGGGACAGGTACAATCAGCCCCAGCATTTT.

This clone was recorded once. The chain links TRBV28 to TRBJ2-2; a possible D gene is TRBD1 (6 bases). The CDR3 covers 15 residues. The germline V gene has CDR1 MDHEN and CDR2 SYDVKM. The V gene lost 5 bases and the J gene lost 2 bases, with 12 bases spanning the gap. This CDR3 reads CASSTLDRNTGELFF. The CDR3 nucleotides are TGTGCCAGCAGTACTTTGGACAGAAACACCGGGGAGCTGTTTTTT.

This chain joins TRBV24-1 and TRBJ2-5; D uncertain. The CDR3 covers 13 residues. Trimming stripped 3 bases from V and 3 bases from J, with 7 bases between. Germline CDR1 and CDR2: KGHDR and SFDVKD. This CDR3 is CATSDNYKETQYF. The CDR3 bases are TGTGCCACCAGTGATAATTACAAAGAGACCCAGTACTTC.

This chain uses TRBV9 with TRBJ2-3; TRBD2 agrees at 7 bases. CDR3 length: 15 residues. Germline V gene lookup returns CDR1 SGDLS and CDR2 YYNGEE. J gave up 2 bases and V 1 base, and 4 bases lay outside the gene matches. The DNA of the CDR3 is TGTGCCAGCAGCGTAAGCGGGATCAACACAGATACGCAGTATTTT. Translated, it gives CASSVSGINTDTQYF.

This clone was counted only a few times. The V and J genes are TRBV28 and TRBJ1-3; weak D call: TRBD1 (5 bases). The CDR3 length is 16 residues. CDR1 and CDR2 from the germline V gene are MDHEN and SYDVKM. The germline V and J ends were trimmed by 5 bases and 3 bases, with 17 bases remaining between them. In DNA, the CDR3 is TGTGCCAGCAGTAGCCGAGTCTGGGGCCTTGGAAACACCATATATTTT. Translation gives CASSSRVWGLGNTIYF.

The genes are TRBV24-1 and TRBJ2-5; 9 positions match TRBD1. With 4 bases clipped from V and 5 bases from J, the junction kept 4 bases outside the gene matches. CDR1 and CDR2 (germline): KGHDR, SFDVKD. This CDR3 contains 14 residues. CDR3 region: CATSDQTGGETQYF. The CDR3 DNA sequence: TGTGCCACCAGTGACCAGACAGGGGGGGAGACCCAGTACTTC.

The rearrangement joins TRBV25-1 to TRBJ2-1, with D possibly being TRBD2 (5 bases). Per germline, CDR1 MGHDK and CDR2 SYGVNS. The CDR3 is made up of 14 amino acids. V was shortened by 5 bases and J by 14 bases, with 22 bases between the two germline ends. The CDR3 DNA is TGTGCCAGCAGTCCCGGCCAGGCTTCCACTAGGGAGTTCTTC. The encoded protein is CASSPGQASTREFF.

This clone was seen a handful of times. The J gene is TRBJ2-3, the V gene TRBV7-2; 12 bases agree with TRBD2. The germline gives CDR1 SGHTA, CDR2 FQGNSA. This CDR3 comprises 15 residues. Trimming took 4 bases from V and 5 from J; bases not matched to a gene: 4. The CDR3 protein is CASSSSGGAGDTQYF. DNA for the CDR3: TGTGCCAGCAGCTCTAGCGGGGGGGCCGGAGATACGCAGTATTTT.

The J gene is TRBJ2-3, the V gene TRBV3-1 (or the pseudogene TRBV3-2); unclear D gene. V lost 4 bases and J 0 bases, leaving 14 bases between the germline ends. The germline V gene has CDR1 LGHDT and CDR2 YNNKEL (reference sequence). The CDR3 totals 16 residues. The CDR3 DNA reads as TGTGCCAGCAGCCCCTGGCTGGAGACCAGCACAGATACGCAGTATTTT. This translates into CASSPWLETSTDTQYF.

CDR3 coding DNA: TGTGCCAGCAGTGAAGGGTGGCGGGGCTTTTGGACTGAAGCTTTCTTT. It codes for CASSEGWRGFWTEAFF. The genes are TRBV6-1 and TRBJ1-1; tentatively, D is TRBD1 (5 bases). Germline V gene lookup returns CDR1 MNHNS and CDR2 SASEGT. The CDR3 extends over 16 amino acids. V was cut by 1 base and J by 5 bases, with 17 bases left in between.

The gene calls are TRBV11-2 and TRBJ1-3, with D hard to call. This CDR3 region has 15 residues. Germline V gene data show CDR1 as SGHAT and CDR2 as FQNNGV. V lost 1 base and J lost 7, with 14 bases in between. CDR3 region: CASSLVVGLWNTIYF. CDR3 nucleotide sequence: TGTGCCAGCAGCTTAGTGGTTGGGCTGTGGAACACCATATATTTT.

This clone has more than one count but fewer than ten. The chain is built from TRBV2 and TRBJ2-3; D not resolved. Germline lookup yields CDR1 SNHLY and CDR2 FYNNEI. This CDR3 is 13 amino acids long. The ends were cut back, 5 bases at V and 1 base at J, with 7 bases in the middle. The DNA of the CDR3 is TGTGCCAGCAGTTCGCAGGGCACAGATACGCAGTATTTT. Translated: CASSSQGTDTQYF.

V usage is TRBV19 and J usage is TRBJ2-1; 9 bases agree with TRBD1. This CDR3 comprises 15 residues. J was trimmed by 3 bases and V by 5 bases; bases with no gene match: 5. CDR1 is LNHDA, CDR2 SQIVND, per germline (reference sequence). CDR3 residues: CASSVEGQGYNEQFF. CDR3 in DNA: TGTGCCAGTAGTGTTGAGGGACAGGGCTACAATGAGCAGTTCTTC.

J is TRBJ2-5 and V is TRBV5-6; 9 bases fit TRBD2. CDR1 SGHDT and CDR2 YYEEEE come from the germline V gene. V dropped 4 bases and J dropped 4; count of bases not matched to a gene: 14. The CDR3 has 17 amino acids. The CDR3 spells CASSPGVSGRMTETQYF. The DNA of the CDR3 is TGTGCCAGCAGCCCCGGGGTTAGCGGGAGAATGACAGAGACCCAGTACTTC.